These 12 T cell receptor beta chains came from one sample sequenced in a study of blood T cells in healthy people across ages. It was with a sample-barcoded 5' primer and a J-beta primer mix that a second PCR of roughly 7 to 12 cycles was run. One entry per CDR3 protein, called by TCRdb with MiXCR from the 5' RACE reads. Of 600,000 to 650,000 distinct CDR3 sequences in the sample, roughly three fifths were seen once. Sequences were obtained from blood. These receptors originate from a man in his sixties in good health.

The rearrangement uses TRBV5-1 and TRBJ1-2; D not certain. The CDR3 has 13 amino acids. The V end was cut by 0 bases, the J end by 2 bases, with 5 bases between. Germline V gene sequence: CDR1 SGHRS, CDR2 YFSETQ. This chain's CDR3 is CASSLEANYGYTF. The CDR3 DNA reads as TGCGCCAGCAGCTTGGAGGCCAACTATGGCTACACCTTC.

Here the CDR3 DNA reads TGTGCCAGCAGCCAGGGCAGGACCTACGAGCAGTACTTC. Protein product: CASSQGRTYEQYF. The chain employs TRBV6-2 or TRBV6-3 and TRBJ2-7, with a possible D match to TRBD1 (5 bases). The V and J ends lost 6 bases and 2 bases respectively, with 11 bases between them. The CDR3 runs to 13 residues. Germline V gene sequence: CDR1 MNHEY, CDR2 SVGEGT.

This clonotype was counted only a few times. The chain combines TRBV3-1 with TRBJ1-5, with D unresolved. CDR1 is LGHDT, CDR2 YNNKEL, per germline (reference sequence). V shed 0 bases and J shed 4 bases, with 7 bases lying between them. This CDR3 has 14 amino acids. CDR3 in DNA: TGTGCCAGCAGCCAAGATTTTGGGAATCAGCCCCAGCATTTT. Its protein product is CASSQDFGNQPQHF. Full variable domain (remainder filled in from reference TRBV3-1 and TRBJ1-5): DTAVSQTPKYLVTQMGNDKSIKCEQNLGHDTMYWYKQDSKKFLKIMFSYNNKELIINETVPNRFSPKSPDKAHLNLHINSLELGDSAVYFCASSQDFGNQPQHFGDGTRLSIL.

This clonotype was seen a few times. V gene TRBV27 combines with J gene TRBJ2-1; 15 bases map to TRBD2. CDR3 length equals 18 residues. The germline CDR1 and CDR2 sequences are MNHEY and SMNVEV (reference sequence). V lost 5 bases, J lost 4 bases, and 9 bases stayed unmatched. CDR3 residues: CASSTTRTSGGAYNEQFF. As DNA, the CDR3 is TGTGCCAGCAGTACCACCCGGACTAGCGGGGGGGCTTACAATGAGCAGTTCTTC.

The V call is TRBV7-8, the J call TRBJ1-1, with a tentative D call TRBD1 (5 bases). V was pared by 8 bases and J by 4 bases, with 17 bases between. Germline lookup yields CDR1 SGHVS and CDR2 FQNEAQ. The CDR3 is made up of 14 amino acids. For the CDR3, the DNA is TGTGCCAGCGGCCCGGGGCAGGGTTTCACTGAAGCTTTCTTT. Translated, it gives CASGPGQGFTEAFF.

The V call is TRBV4-1, the J call TRBJ2-1; D may be TRBD1 (6 bases). The CDR3 consists of 14 residues. The germline CDR1 and CDR2 sequences are MGHRA and YSYEKL. Deletions cut 5 bases from V and 6 bases from J, with 14 bases between. The CDR3 DNA sequence: TGCGCCAGCAGCGCGGCTGAGGGGGTCAATGAGCAGTTCTTC. Amino acids: CASSAAEGVNEQFF.

This clonotype has only a few counts. The gene calls are TRBV12-3 or TRBV12-4 and TRBJ1-2, with 7 bases fitting TRBD1. V shed 4 bases and J 5 bases; nucleotides not matched to a gene: 4. The CDR3 spans 13 residues. CDR3 DNA: TGTGCCAGCAGTTCGGGACAGTATTATGGCTACACCTTC. It specifies CASSSGQYYGYTF.

CDR3 in amino acids: CASSFGLAAEYEQYF. As DNA, the CDR3 is TGTGCCAGCAGCTTTGGGTTGGCCGCGGAGTACGAGCAGTACTTC. The genes are TRBV7-9 and TRBJ2-7; D remains unclear. Between the trimmed V and J ends, which lost 3 bases and 4 bases, there was a span of 16 bases. There are 15 residues in the CDR3. Germline V gene lookup returns CDR1 SEHNR and CDR2 FQNEAQ (reference sequence).

This clonotype was counted a few times. The chain employs TRBV4-2 and TRBJ2-3; 10 nucleotides match TRBD2. Germline V gives CDR1 LGHNA, CDR2 YNFKEQ. Trimming cost V 0 bases and J 7 bases; bases outside gene matches: 10. CDR3 size: 17 residues. This chain's CDR3 is CASSQDVRSGGAYTQYF. The CDR3 DNA reads TGTGCCAGCAGCCAAGACGTTAGGAGCGGGGGGGCTTATACGCAGTATTTT.

The genes are TRBV3-1 and TRBJ2-7, with a weak D call TRBD2 (5 bases). CDR1 is LGHDT and CDR2 is YNNKEL in the germline V gene (reference sequence). Trimming removed 4 bases from V and 5 bases from J, with 12 bases in between. This CDR3 spans 13 amino acids. CDR3 coding DNA: TGTGCCAGCAGCCGGGGAGACGCTAACGAGCAGTACTTC. Translation: CASSRGDANEQYF.

The V gene is TRBV11-2, the J gene TRBJ2-1, with D possibly being TRBD1 or TRBD2 (6 bases each). The V gene's germline CDR1 is SGHAT and CDR2 FQNNGV. Trimming took off 5 bases at V and 5 bases at J, with 16 bases between the two ends. This CDR3 has 15 residues. The CDR3 DNA sequence: TGTGCCAGCAGCGTGGGGAGGTGGGGGCACAATGAGCAGTTCTTC. As protein: CASSVGRWGHNEQFF.

This chain connects TRBV5-1 to TRBJ1-6, with 7 bases identical to TRBD1. CDR1 and CDR2 (germline): SGHRS, YFSETQ. This CDR3 contains 14 residues. Germline trimming cut 0 bases from V and 10 bases from J; bases unmatched to any gene: 4. The CDR3 bases are TGCGCCAGCAGCTTGGGACAGGGAATGTCACCCCTCCACTTT. This gives the protein CASSLGQGMSPLHF. The complete variable domain, with remaining parts taken from reference TRBV5-1 and TRBJ1-6, reads KAGVTQTPRYLIKTRGQQVTLSCSPISGHRSVSWYQQTPGQGLQFLFEYFSETQRNKGNFPGRFSGRQFSNSRSEMNVSTLELGDSALYLCASSLGQGMSPLHFGNGTRLTVT.